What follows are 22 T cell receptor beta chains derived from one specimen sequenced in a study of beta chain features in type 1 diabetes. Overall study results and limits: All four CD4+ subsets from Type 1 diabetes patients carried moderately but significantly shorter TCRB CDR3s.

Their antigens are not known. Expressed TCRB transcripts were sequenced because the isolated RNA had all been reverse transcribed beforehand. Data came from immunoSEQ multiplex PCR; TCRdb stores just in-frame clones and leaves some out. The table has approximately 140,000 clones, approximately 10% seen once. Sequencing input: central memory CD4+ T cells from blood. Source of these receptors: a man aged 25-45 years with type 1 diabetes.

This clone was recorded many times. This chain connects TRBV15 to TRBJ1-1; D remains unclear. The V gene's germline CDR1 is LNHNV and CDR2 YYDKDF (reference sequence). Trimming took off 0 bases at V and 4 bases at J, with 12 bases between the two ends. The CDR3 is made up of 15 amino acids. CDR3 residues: CATSRERAVRTEAFF. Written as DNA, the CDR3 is TGTGCCACCAGCAGAGAGAGGGCAGTGCGCACTGAAGCTTTCTTT. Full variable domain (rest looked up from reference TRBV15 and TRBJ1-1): DAMVIQNPRYQVTQFGKPVTLSCSQTLNHNVMYWYQQKSSQAPKLLFHYYDKDFNNEADTPDNFQSRRPNTSFCFLDIRSPGLGDTAMYLCATSRERAVRTEAFFGQGTRLTVV.

CDR3 residues: CASGQVQGSPLHF. The DNA of the CDR3 is TGTGCCTCCGGACAGGTACAGGGTTCACCCCTCCACTTT. This rearrangement joins TRBV30 to TRBJ1-6; 7 nucleotides align to TRBD1. CDR3 length: 13 amino acids. Germline CDR1 reads GTSNPN; CDR2 reads SVGIG (reference sequence). The V gene end was trimmed by 7 bases and the J gene end by 9 bases; junction bases not matched to a gene: 9.

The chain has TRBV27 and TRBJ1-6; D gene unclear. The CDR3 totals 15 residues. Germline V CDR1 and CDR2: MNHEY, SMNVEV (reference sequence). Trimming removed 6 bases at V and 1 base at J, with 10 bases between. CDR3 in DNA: TGTGCCAGCAGGCCCCCGGGATCCTATAATTCACCCCTCCACTTT. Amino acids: CASRPPGSYNSPLHF.

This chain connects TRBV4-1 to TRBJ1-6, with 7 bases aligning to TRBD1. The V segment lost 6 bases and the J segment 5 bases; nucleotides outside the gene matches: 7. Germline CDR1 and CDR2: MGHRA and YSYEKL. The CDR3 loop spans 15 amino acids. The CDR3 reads CASREGQHHNSPLHF. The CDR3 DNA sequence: TGCGCCAGCAGGGAGGGACAGCACCATAATTCACCCCTCCACTTT.

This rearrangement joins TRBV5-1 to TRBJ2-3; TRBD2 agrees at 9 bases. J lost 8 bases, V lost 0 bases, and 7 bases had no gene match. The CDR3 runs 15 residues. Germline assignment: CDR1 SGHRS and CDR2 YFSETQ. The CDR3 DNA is TGCGCCAGCAGCTTGGAAGTAGCGGGGGAAGGTACGCAGTATTTT. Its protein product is CASSLEVAGEGTQYF.

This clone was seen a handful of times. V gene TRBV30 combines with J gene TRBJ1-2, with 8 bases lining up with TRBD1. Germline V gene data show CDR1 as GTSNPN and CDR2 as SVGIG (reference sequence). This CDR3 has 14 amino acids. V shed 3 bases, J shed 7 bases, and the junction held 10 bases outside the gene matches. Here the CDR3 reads CAWSPGQGLGGYTF. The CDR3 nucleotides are TGTGCCTGGAGCCCCGGACAGGGCCTCGGTGGCTACACCTTC. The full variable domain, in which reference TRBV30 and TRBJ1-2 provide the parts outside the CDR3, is SQTIHQWPATLVQPVGSPLSLECTVEGTSNPNLYWYRQAAGRGLQLLFYSVGIGQISSEVPQNLSASRPQDRQFILSSKKLLLSDSGFYLCAWSPGQGLGGYTFGSGTRLTVV.

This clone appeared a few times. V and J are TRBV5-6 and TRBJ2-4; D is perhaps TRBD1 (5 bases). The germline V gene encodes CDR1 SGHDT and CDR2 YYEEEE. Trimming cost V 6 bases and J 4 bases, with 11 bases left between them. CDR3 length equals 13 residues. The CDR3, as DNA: TGTGCCAGCACCCTTGCAGGGAAAAACATTCAGTACTTC. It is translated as CASTLAGKNIQYF.

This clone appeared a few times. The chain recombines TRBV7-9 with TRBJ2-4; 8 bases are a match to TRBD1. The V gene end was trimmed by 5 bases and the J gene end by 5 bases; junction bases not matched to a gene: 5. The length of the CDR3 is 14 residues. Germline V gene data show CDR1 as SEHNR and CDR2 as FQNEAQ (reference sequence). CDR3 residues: CASSRGQGENIQYF. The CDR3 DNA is TGTGCCAGCAGCCGTGGACAGGGTGAAAACATTCAGTACTTC.

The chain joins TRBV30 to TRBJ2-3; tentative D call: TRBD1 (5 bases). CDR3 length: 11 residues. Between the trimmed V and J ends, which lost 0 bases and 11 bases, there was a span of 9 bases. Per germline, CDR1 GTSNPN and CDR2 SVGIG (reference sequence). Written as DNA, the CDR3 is TGTGCCTGGAGTGTAAGCAGGGAGCAGTATTTT. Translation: CAWSVSREQYF.

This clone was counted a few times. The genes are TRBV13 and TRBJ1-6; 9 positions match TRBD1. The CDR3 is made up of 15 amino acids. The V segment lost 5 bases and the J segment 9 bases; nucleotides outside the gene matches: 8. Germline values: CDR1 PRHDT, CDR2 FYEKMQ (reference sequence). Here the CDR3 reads CASSPMTGGGSPLHF. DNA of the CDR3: TGTGCCAGCAGCCCAATGACAGGGGGGGGTTCACCCCTCCACTTT.

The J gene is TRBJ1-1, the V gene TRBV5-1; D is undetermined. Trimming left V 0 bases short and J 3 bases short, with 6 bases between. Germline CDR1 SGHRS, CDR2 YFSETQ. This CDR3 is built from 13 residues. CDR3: CASSLEADTEAFF. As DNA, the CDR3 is TGCGCCAGCAGCTTGGAGGCGGACACTGAAGCTTTCTTT.

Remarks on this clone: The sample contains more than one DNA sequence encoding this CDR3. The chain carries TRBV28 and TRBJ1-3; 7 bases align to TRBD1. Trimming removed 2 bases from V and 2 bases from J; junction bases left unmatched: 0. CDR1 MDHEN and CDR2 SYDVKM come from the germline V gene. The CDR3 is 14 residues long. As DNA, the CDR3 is TGTGCCAGCAGTTTAGACAGGGCTGGAAACACCATATATTTT. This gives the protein CASSLDRAGNTIYF.

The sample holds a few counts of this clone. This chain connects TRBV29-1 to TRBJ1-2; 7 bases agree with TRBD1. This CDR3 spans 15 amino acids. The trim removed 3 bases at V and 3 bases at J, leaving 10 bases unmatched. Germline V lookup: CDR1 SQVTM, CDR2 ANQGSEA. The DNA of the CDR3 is TGCAGCGTTGAGACCAGGGGGGCGGAAGACTATGGCTACACCTTC. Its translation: CSVETRGAEDYGYTF.

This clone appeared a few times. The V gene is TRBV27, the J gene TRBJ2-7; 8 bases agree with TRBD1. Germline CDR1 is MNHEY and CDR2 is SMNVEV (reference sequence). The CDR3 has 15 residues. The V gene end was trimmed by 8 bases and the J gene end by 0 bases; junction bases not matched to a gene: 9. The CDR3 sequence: CASATGQGYSYEQYF. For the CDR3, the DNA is TGTGCCAGCGCCACCGGACAGGGCTACTCCTACGAGCAGTACTTC.

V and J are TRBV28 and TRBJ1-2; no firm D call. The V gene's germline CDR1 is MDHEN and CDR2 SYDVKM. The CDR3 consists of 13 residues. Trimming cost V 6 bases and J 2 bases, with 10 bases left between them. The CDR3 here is CASSLDRNYGYTF. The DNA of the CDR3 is TGTGCCAGCAGCCTAGATAGGAACTATGGCTACACCTTC.

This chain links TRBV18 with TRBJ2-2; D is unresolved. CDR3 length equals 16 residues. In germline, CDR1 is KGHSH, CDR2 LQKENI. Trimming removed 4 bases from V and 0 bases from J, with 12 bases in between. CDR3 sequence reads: CASSHATEANTGELFF. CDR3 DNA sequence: TGTGCCAGCTCACACGCGACCGAGGCGAACACCGGGGAGCTGTTTTTT.

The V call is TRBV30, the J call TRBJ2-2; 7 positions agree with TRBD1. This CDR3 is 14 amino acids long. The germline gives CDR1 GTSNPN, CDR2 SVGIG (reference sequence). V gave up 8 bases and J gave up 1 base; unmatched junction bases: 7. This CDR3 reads CAAPGQLNTGELFF. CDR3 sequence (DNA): TGTGCCGCCCCGGGACAGCTGAACACCGGGGAGCTGTTTTTT.

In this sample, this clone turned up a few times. The CDR3 DNA reads as TGTGCCACCAGCAGAGCGAATGAAAAACTGTTTTTT. Protein: CATSRANEKLFF. V usage is TRBV15 and J usage is TRBJ1-4; no clear D gene. Germline CDR1 LNHNV, CDR2 YYDKDF (reference sequence). Trimming shortened V by 1 base and J by 5 bases, and 2 bases separated the two germline ends. The CDR3 has 12 amino acids.

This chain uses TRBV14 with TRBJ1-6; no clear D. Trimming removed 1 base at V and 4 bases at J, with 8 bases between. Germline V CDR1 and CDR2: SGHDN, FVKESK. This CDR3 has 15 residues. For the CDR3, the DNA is TGTGCCAGCAGCCAAGGGGCTGCTTATAATTCACCCCTCCACTTT. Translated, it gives CASSQGAAYNSPLHF.

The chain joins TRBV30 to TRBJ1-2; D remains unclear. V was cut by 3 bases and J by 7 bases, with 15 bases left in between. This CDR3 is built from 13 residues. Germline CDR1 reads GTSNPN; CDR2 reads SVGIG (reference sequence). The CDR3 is CAWRKTRLGGYTF. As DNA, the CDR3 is TGTGCCTGGAGAAAAACGAGGTTGGGTGGCTACACCTTC.

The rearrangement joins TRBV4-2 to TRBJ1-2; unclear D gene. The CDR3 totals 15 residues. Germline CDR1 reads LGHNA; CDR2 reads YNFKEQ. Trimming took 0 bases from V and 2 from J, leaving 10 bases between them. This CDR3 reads CASSQDRNGNYGYTF. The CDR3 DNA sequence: TGTGCCAGCAGCCAAGATCGGAACGGGAACTATGGCTACACCTTC.

CDR3 bases: TGTGCCACCAGCAGAGACATTACTAGCCCCGGGGAGCTGTTTTTT. This codes for CATSRDITSPGELFF. The genes are TRBV15 and TRBJ2-2; maybe TRBD2 (6 bases). V lost 0 bases, J lost 6 bases, and 11 bases lay in between. CDR1 and CDR2 (germline): LNHNV, YYDKDF (reference sequence). This CDR3 has 15 amino acids.